The rows below give T cell receptor beta chains drawn from one sample of a study of blood T cells in healthy people across ages. Each CDR3 protein is one row after TCRdb ran MiXCR on the 5' RACE reads. The profile covers approximately 1.5 million distinct CDR3 sequences, with roughly 32% appearing a single time and approximately 10% taken by the ten largest. Material: blood. Receptors were obtained from a woman under 40 in good health. The CDR3 runs from the conserved cysteine through the conserved F or W. Fields, in order: V gene, clone size, J gene, D gene, CDR3 protein, CDR3 DNA. D genes are given only for firm matches. The size field is filled for only some rows; it gives once, few, many or a size class.

V: TRBV11-2
size: -
J: TRBJ2-7
D: -
CDR3: CASGRARTYEQYF
DNA: TGTGCCAGCGGTCGGGCAAGGACCTACGAGCAGTACTTC

V: TRBV5-1
size: -
J: TRBJ2-5
D: TRBD2
CDR3: CASSFLSGKETQYF
DNA: TGCGCCAGCAGCTTCCTTAGCGGGAAGGAGACCCAGTACTTC

V: TRBV27
size: -
J: TRBJ2-5
D: -
CDR3: CASSPSSGHKQETQYF
DNA: TGTGCCAGCAGTCCCAGCTCGGGACACAAACAAGAGACCCAGTACTTC

V: TRBV29-1
size: few
J: TRBJ2-7
D: TRBD1
CDR3: CSASRTGGGYEQYF
DNA: TGCAGCGCCAGCCGGACAGGGGGCGGCTACGAGCAGTACTTC

V: TRBV6-5
size: few
J: TRBJ2-7
D: TRBD1
CDR3: CASSYDRTGGYSPYEQYF
DNA: TGTGCCAGCAGTTACGATAGGACAGGGGGTTATTCCCCCTACGAGCAGTACTTC

V: TRBV20-1
size: few
J: TRBJ2-1
D: -
CDR3: CSAMVRKQYNEQFF
DNA: TGCAGTGCTATGGTGCGGAAGCAATACAATGAGCAGTTCTTC

V: TRBV29-1
size: many
J: TRBJ2-7
D: TRBD1
CDR3: CSVSGQGTYEQYF
DNA: TGCAGCGTTTCGGGACAGGGAACCTACGAGCAGTACTTC

V: TRBV25-1
size: -
J: TRBJ2-3
D: -
CDR3: CASSEFRTSTDTQYF
DNA: TGTGCCAGCAGTGAATTTAGGACTAGCACAGATACGCAGTATTTT

V: TRBV20-1
size: -
J: TRBJ1-5
D: -
CDR3: CSARGVSNQPQHF
DNA: TGCAGTGCTAGGGGCGTTAGCAATCAGCCCCAGCATTTT

V: TRBV7-2
size: many
J: TRBJ2-5
D: TRBD1
CDR3: CASSFSGGRQETQYF
DNA: TGTGCCAGCAGCTTCTCAGGGGGAAGGCAAGAGACCCAGTACTTC

V: TRBV30
size: -
J: TRBJ2-5
D: TRBD2
CDR3: CAWSGRAGAFGIQYF
DNA: TGTGCCTGGAGCGGTCGGGCGGGAGCTTTTGGGATCCAGTACTTC

V: TRBV19
size: -
J: TRBJ2-1
D: -
CDR3: CASSIQWVAGGYNEQFF
DNA: TGTGCCAGTAGTATCCAATGGGTCGCCGGGGGTTACAATGAGCAGTTCTTC

V: TRBV4-1
size: -
J: TRBJ2-5
D: TRBD2
CDR3: CASSQAAGGVGETQYF
DNA: TGCGCCAGCAGCCAAGCTGCCGGGGGGGTCGGAGAGACCCAGTACTTC

V: TRBV28
size: -
J: TRBJ1-2
D: -
CDR3: CASRPPGAGGYTF
DNA: TGTGCCAGCAGACCCCCGGGGGCAGGTGGCTACACCTTC

V: TRBV20-1
size: -
J: TRBJ1-5
D: TRBD1
CDR3: CSAIQGARYSNQPQHF
DNA: TGCAGTGCTATACAGGGGGCGCGGTATAGCAATCAGCCCCAGCATTTT